This T cell receptor (beta chain) was recorded in a study of blood T cells in healthy people across ages. This clonotype has more than one count but fewer than ten. The antigen remains unidentified. PCR was performed a second time for about 7 to 11 cycles using a sample-barcoded 5' primer and a J-beta primer mix. Researchers report that a template-switch adaptor with 12 random nucleotides tagged each cDNA molecule. TCRdb reprocessed the 5' RACE reads with MiXCR, giving one entry per CDR3 protein. Found here are under 1,000,000 distinct CDR3 sequences, 35% to 50% of them singletons; the top ten hold 15% to 20%. Broader study findings: Donor CMV status was unknown, possibly confounding expanded clonotype changes. PBMC samples, being unsorted, prevented any conclusive comparison of naive and antigen-experienced cells.

The germline V gene encodes CDR1 MNHNY and CDR2 SVGAGI (reference sequence). The CDR3 consists of 14 residues. With V trimmed by 5 bases and J by 6 bases, 4 bases remained unmatched. The rearrangement uses TRBV6-6 and TRBJ1-5; the match to TRBD1 covers 10 bases. Sequencing was performed on blood. The TCR comes from a man older than 75 in good health. CDR3 sequence reads: CASSRQGARQPQHF. Here the CDR3 DNA reads TGTGCCAGCAGTCGACAGGGGGCCCGTCAGCCCCAGCATTTT.